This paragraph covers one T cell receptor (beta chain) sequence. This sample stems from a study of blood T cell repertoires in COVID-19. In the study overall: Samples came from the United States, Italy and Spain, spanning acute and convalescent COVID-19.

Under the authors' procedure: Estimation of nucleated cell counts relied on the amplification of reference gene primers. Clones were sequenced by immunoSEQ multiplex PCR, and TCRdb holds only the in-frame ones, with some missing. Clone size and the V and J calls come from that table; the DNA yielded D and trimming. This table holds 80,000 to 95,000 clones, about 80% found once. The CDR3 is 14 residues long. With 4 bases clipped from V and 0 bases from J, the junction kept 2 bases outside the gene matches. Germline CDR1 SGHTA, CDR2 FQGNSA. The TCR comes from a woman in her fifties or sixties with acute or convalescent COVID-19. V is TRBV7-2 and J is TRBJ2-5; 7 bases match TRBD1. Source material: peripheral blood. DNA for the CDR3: TGTGCCAGCAGCTCACAGGGGTACCAAGAGACCCAGTACTTC. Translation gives CASSSQGYQETQYF.